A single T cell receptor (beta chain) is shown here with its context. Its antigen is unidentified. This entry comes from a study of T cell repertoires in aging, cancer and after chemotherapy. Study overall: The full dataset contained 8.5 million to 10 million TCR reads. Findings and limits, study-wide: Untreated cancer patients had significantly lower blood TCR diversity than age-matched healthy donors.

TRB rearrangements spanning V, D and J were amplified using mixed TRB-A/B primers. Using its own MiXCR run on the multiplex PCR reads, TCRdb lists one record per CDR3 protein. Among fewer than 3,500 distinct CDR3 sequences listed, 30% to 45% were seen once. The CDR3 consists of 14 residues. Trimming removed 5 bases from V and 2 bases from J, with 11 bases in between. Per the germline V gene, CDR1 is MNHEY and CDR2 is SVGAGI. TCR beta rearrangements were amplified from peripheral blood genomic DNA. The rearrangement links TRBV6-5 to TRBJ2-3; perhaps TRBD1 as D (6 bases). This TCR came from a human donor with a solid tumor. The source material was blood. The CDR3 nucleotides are TGTGCCAGCAGTGTTGTGGGGGCCACAGATACGCAGTATTTT. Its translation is CASSVVGATDTQYF.